This TCR beta chain was sequenced during a study of blood T cell repertoires in COVID-19 (TCRdb year 2020). At the level of the whole study: Samples from collaborators originated in the United States, Italy and Spain and spanned both the acute and convalescent phases of COVID-19. The repertoires were released in a freely available public database meant as a resource for research on the immune response to SARS-CoV-2. The dataset comprised deeply sampled blood TCRbeta repertoires from subjects exposed to, actively infected with, or recovered from COVID-19. The prospective study material was composed of cDNA or gDNA derived from T cells, B-cell-depleted T cells, or PBMCs. The samples were drawn from two sources: the first 160 participants of the ongoing ImmuneRACE study, and about 1,300 subjects contributed by 6 global collaborators. Sample metadata almost always included a de-identified subject ID, COVID-19 status, age in years and sex. Where available, HLA class I and class II types were taken from metadata supplied by the sample provider and were not determined by assay-based typing. On the study overall, not on this receptor specifically: The quantity of clinical and demographic metadata differed by source and by participant and was supplied without curation.

The immunoSEQ Assay, a bias-controlled multiplex PCR, was used to amplify TCRbeta CDR3 regions from genomic DNA. In the source study's methods: Within the assay, amplification of reference gene primers was used to estimate how many nucleated cells each sample contained. To quantify the absolute abundance of each unique TCRbeta CDR3 rearrangement, sequence reads were collapsed and filtered. Productive Simpson clonality was computed per sample as the square root of Simpson's diversity index over productive rearrangements. This immuneACCESS table, as held by TCRdb, lists in-frame sequences with V and J called but not all clones. Of the missing ones, under half trace to an unresolved V gene in checked studies; the others have no known cause. V and J calls and clone size are copied from that table; D and trimming were computed from the DNA. The sample table lists about 150,000 clones, 85% of them with a count of one. Clones ranked in the top ten supply about 6.1% of the sample.

In the prospective study, participants were roughly 18 to 100 years old, resided in about two dozen geographic areas of the United States, and were enrolled through a virtual design. Cohort assignment in the prospective study relied on participant-reported clinical history from a screening survey and a study questionnaire. Recovered participants in ImmuneRACE Cohort 3 were defined by two consecutive negative NP/OP PCR tests, clearance by a healthcare professional, or resolution of symptoms. In the prospective study, mobile phlebotomists collected whole blood, serum and a nasopharyngeal or oropharyngeal swab from each participant. Prospective study participants could optionally give additional blood draws and questionnaires over an approximately two-month period. Before DNA extraction, prospective study blood samples were shipped either frozen or at room temperature. On this clone: No cognate antigen has been identified for it. Base-call qualities are not available, and no considerably larger clone is one nucleotide away.

This TCR derives from a woman aged 40-49 years who had recovered from COVID-19. Sequenced material: PBMCs or T cells enriched from blood (not recorded which).

The sequence in DNA is TGTGCCAGTAGTATAGATTACAGCGGACTCGAGCAGTACTTC. It translates as CASSIDYSGLEQYF. Rearrangement joined TRBV19 to TRBJ2-7; TRBD2 is possibly the D segment (5 matching bases). The germline ends are 12 bases apart after V is trimmed by 0 bases and J by 6 bases. From the cysteine through the phenylalanine, the CDR3 covers 14 amino acids. CDR3 DNA only is kept here, 42 bases in frame from base 1. CDR1 is given as LNHDA and CDR2 as SQIVND, both from the germline V gene (reference sequence).